Below, one TCR beta chain is given with its context. Its cognate antigen is unknown. The sample originates from a study of cytomegalovirus exposure and HLA in healthy donors. General study results and limits: In vitro confirmation showed a few CMV-associated chains to be CMV antigen specific. The authors enumerated 150 to 200 TCR beta chains as linked to cytomegalovirus.

In germline, CDR1 is KGHSH, CDR2 LQKENI. Trimming left V 2 bases short and J 3 bases short, with 17 bases between. The CDR3 extends over 17 amino acids. This table comes from immunoSEQ multiplex PCR, and its TCRdb copy is limited to in-frame clones, with some not included. Of 120,000 or so clones in the sample, roughly nine tenths were seen once. The chain is built from TRBV18 and TRBJ1-3; D uncertain. The source is a woman younger than 35 in good health and CMV-seronegative. The sample was PBMCs. CDR3 sequence (DNA): TGTGCCAGCTCACCAGAGGTCGGGTTCCTTGGTGGAAACACCATATATTTT. Encoded protein: CASSPEVGFLGGNTIYF.